The 9 T cell receptor beta chains presented below share a single source sample, sequenced in a study of blood T cells in healthy people across ages. A J-beta primer mix and a sample-barcoded 5' primer were used in a second PCR of about 7 to 12 cycles. TCRdb re-called the 5' RACE reads with MiXCR, one entry per CDR3 protein. This table holds roughly 570,000 distinct CDR3 sequences, approximately 25% found once. Sequencing input: blood. Source of these receptors: a woman aged 70-85 years in good health.

The chain carries TRBV6-5 and TRBJ2-1; TRBD2 matches 9 bases. Germline trimming cut 0 bases from V and 9 bases from J; bases unmatched to any gene: 6. The CDR3 covers 15 residues. CDR1 is MNHEY and CDR2 is SVGAGI in the germline V gene. CDR3 amino acids: CASSYSSSGVGEQFF. Here the CDR3 DNA reads TGTGCCAGCAGTTACTCGTCTAGCGGGGTCGGTGAGCAGTTCTTC.

This chain links TRBV6-2 or TRBV6-3 with TRBJ2-2; 9 positions agree with TRBD2. Looked up from germline, CDR1 is MNHEY and CDR2 is SVGEGT. CDR3 length equals 17 residues. Trimming at V came to 4 bases and at J to 7 bases, leaving 13 bases not matched to a gene. The CDR3 here is CASSLGRGSGGNGELFF. CDR3 nucleotides: TGTGCCAGCAGTTTGGGACGCGGAAGCGGGGGGAACGGGGAGCTGTTTTTT.

The genes are TRBV7-3 and TRBJ2-2; D unclear. CDR1 SGHTA and CDR2 FQGTGA come from the germline V gene. The CDR3 loop spans 17 amino acids. V lost 5 bases and J lost 0, with 16 bases in between. CDR3 sequence: CASSPRPQDANTGELFF. The CDR3 DNA reads as TGTGCCAGCAGCCCACGTCCCCAGGACGCGAACACCGGGGAGCTGTTTTTT.

Note on this clonotype: Being one base from a much bigger clone, this may be a read error. The V call is TRBV2, the J call TRBJ2-5; D gene ambiguous. This CDR3 spans 11 amino acids. Trimming pared 4 bases from V and 5 bases from J, leaving 5 bases between. Germline loops: CDR1 SNHLY, CDR2 FYNNEI. In DNA, the CDR3 is TGTGCCAGCAGTGGAGCGGAGACCCAGTACTTC. Translated: CASSGAETQYF.

This clonotype was counted once. The V gene is TRBV6-2 or TRBV6-3, the J gene TRBJ1-2; no clear D gene. Between the trimmed V and J ends, which lost 1 base and 4 bases, there was a span of 13 bases. Germline assignment: CDR1 MNHEY and CDR2 SVGEGT. The CDR3 has 15 amino acids. The CDR3, as DNA: TGTGCCAGCAGTTACTGGCCGCGGCAGCCCTATGGCTACACCTTC. It specifies CASSYWPRQPYGYTF.

The chain couples TRBV9 to TRBJ1-6; possible D gene TRBD1, 5 bases. With 0 bases removed from V and 7 bases from J, the gap between germline ends came to 11 bases. The CDR3 is 15 amino acids. In germline, CDR1 is SGDLS, CDR2 YYNGEE. The CDR3 loop is CASSVEDKGNSPLHF. CDR3 coding DNA: TGTGCCAGCAGCGTAGAGGACAAGGGGAATTCACCCCTCCACTTT.

The chain carries TRBV5-1 and TRBJ2-1, with TRBD2 identical over 10 bases. With V trimmed by 5 bases and J by 4 bases, 6 bases remained unmatched. Germline assignment: CDR1 SGHRS and CDR2 YFSETQ. The CDR3 consists of 15 residues. The CDR3 coding sequence is TGCGCCAGCAGTCGGGGACTAGCGATTTACAATGAGCAGTTCTTC. Encoded protein: CASSRGLAIYNEQFF.

About this clonotype: The junction departs from the called germline gene at one end, perhaps through a read error. The V and J genes are TRBV5-1 and TRBJ1-5, with 8 positions matching TRBD1. The CDR3 is made up of 17 amino acids. The germline V gene has CDR1 SGHRS and CDR2 YFSETQ. The CDR3 sequence is CASSRTPRTGNDRPRHF. The CDR3 DNA follows: TGCGCCAGCAGCCGCACACCCCGGACAGGGAATGACCGGCCCCGGCATTTT. The full variable domain, its missing parts supplied by reference TRBV5-1 and TRBJ1-5, is KAGVTQTPRYLIKTRGQQVTLSCSPISGHRSVSWYQQTPGQGLQFLFEYFSETQRNKGNFPGRFSGRQFSNSRSEMNVSTLELGDSALYLCASSRTPRTGNDRPRHFGDGTRLSIL.

This sequence joins TRBV6-1 and TRBJ2-5; D remains ambiguous. The CDR3 runs to 13 residues. Looked up from germline, CDR1 is MNHNS and CDR2 is SASEGT. Trimming cost V 3 bases and J 1 base, with 6 bases left between them. CDR3 sequence (DNA): TGTGCCAGCAGTGACCAAGCCCAAGAGACCCAGTACTTC. It yields the protein CASSDQAQETQYF.